A single sample gave rise to the 13 T cell receptor beta chains below, sequenced in a study of T cells in Graves' hyperthyroidism and ophthalmopathy. Using RNA transcripts as the source, TCR beta CDR3 regions were amplified. The HTBI primer set was used in a first-round RT-PCR of the TCR CDR3. From the multiplex PCR reads, TCRdb called clonotypes with MiXCR, one entry per CDR3 protein. The data show 210,000 or so distinct CDR3 sequences, approximately 17% seen once. The material sequenced was blood. These receptors were taken from a man in his forties or fifties with Graves' hyperthyroidism.

The chain carries TRBV12-3 or TRBV12-4 and TRBJ1-4, with TRBD1 as a possible D gene (5 bases). Trimming shortened V by 7 bases and J by 5 bases, and 20 bases separated the two germline ends. This CDR3 spans 16 amino acids. The CDR3 DNA sequence: TGTGCCAGCACTACATCGGGGCTTACTCCGAATGAAAAACTGTTTTTT. As protein: CASTTSGLTPNEKLFF.

This chain joins TRBV6-1 and TRBJ2-7; D is possibly TRBD2 (5 bases). CDR1 and CDR2 (germline): MNHNS, SASEGT. Trimming pared 4 bases from V and 3 bases from J, leaving 10 bases between. The CDR3 loop spans 13 amino acids. The CDR3 sequence is CASSGGFRYEQYF. CDR3 in DNA: TGTGCCAGCAGTGGAGGGTTCCGCTACGAGCAGTACTTC.

On this clonotype: Possible read error: a much larger clone is one base away. The CDR3 carries no conserved terminal phenylalanine or tryptophan, so it likely arises from a read error. The chain employs TRBV30 and TRBJ2-7; no definite D call. The CDR3 runs 12 residues. V was shortened by 5 bases and J by 0 bases, with 8 bases between the two germline ends. Germline-derived CDR1 and CDR2 are GTSNPN and SVGIG (reference sequence). The CDR3 DNA reads as TGTGCCTGGTCGACGGACTCCTACGAGCAGTACTTA. Amino acid sequence: CAWSTDSYEQYL.

This clonotype was recorded at least ten times. The V gene is TRBV12-3 or TRBV12-4, the J gene TRBJ1-3; 7 bases match TRBD1. With 3 bases clipped from V and 7 bases from J, the junction kept 6 bases outside the gene matches. The CDR3 totals 14 residues. The CDR3 DNA reads as TGTGCCAGCAGTTTCAGGGGGTTCCGGAACACCATATATTTT. Translation: CASSFRGFRNTIYF.

The J gene is TRBJ2-5, the V gene TRBV19; the D gene is possibly TRBD2 (6 bases). The CDR3 has 15 residues. Between the trimmed V and J ends, which lost 3 bases and 4 bases, there was a span of 15 bases. Germline V lookup: CDR1 LNHDA, CDR2 SQIVND (reference sequence). The CDR3 DNA sequence: TGTGCCAGTAGTATGGGGGGAGGTGGTGGAGAGACCCAGTACTTC. Translated: CASSMGGGGGETQYF.

The chain has TRBV27 and TRBJ2-7, with a tentative D call TRBD2 (6 bases). V lost 1 base and J 3 bases, leaving 10 bases between the germline ends. This CDR3 region has 14 residues. Germline V lookup: CDR1 MNHEY, CDR2 SMNVEV (reference sequence). Written as DNA, the CDR3 is TGTGCCAGCAGTTTATTTGCGGGAAGCTACGAGCAGTACTTC. It yields the protein CASSLFAGSYEQYF.

This clonotype was counted many times. The rearrangement links TRBV25-1 to TRBJ1-3; D is ambiguous. CDR1 and CDR2 (germline): MGHDK, SYGVNS. CDR3 length: 12 amino acids. With 4 bases removed from V and 0 bases from J, the gap between germline ends came to 1 base. CDR3 amino acids: CASSASGNTIYF. CDR3 nucleotides: TGTGCCAGCAGTGCCTCTGGAAACACCATATATTTT.

This clonotype was observed a few times. One base away lies a much larger clone, so this may be a sequencing read error. The gene calls are TRBV2 and TRBJ2-1; 8 nucleotides align to TRBD2. V shed 0 bases, J shed 9 bases, and the junction held 13 bases outside the gene matches. CDR3 length: 17 residues. CDR1 and CDR2 from the germline V gene are SNHLY and FYNNEI. For the CDR3, the DNA is TGTGCCAGCAGTGAAGCGTTCGGTAGCGGGGCCCGAGTTGAGCAGTTCTTC. Translated: CASSEAFGSGARVEQFF.

This clonotype was picked up a small number of times. The chain joins TRBV28 to TRBJ2-7; D may be TRBD1 (5 bases). Trimming removed 5 bases at V and 6 bases at J, with 17 bases between. The V gene's germline CDR1 is MDHEN and CDR2 SYDVKM. The CDR3 runs to 14 residues. CDR3 nucleotides: TGTGCCAGCAGTCCCCGAGGCAGGGAAATCGAGCAGTACTTC. It translates to CASSPRGREIEQYF.

The DNA for the CDR3 is TGTGCCAGCACCCTGGGGCCGAAGGGCTACACCTTC. Translating it yields CASTLGPKGYTF. The chain combines TRBV6-1 with TRBJ1-2; maybe TRBD1 (5 bases). Germline V CDR1 and CDR2: MNHNS, SASEGT. CDR3 length: 12 residues. Trimming pared 7 bases from V and 8 bases from J, leaving 14 bases between.

This rearrangement joins TRBV9 to TRBJ2-3; TRBD2 aligns across 7 bases. The CDR3 runs 17 residues. The germline V gene encodes CDR1 SGDLS and CDR2 YYNGEE. Unmatched junction bases numbered 9, after V lost 2 bases and J lost 0 bases. The CDR3 reads CASSVGGRATSTDTQYF. CDR3 DNA: TGTGCCAGCAGCGTGGGGGGGAGGGCCACTAGCACAGATACGCAGTATTTT.

The chain is built from TRBV15 and TRBJ1-5, with a tentative D call TRBD1 (5 bases). CDR1 is LNHNV and CDR2 is YYDKDF in the germline V gene (reference sequence). This CDR3 contains 15 residues. Trimming removed 5 bases from V and 3 bases from J, with 14 bases in between. The chain's CDR3 is CATSRGGDHNQPQHF. CDR3 sequence (DNA): TGTGCCACCAGCCGGGGAGGGGATCACAATCAGCCCCAGCATTTT.

The J gene is TRBJ1-1, the V gene TRBV6-1; D may be TRBD1 (6 bases). Looked up from germline, CDR1 is MNHNS and CDR2 is SASEGT. The CDR3 sequence is 12 residues long. V was trimmed by 7 bases and J by 7 bases, leaving 13 bases between them. Here the CDR3 reads CASKQGYGEAFF. DNA of the CDR3: TGTGCCAGCAAACAGGGTTATGGTGAAGCTTTCTTT.